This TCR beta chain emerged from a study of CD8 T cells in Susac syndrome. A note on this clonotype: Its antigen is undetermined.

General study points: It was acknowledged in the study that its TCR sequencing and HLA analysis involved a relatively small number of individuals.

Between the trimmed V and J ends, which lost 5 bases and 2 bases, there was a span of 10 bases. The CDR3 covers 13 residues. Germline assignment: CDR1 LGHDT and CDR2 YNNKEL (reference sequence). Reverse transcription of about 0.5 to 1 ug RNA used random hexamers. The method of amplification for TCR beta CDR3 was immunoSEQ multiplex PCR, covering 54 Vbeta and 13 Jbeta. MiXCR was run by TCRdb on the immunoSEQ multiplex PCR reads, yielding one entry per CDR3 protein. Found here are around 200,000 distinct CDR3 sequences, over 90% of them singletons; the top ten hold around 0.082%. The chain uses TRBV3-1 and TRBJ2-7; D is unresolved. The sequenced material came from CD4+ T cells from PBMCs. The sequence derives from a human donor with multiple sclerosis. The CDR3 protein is CASSVGPAYEQYF. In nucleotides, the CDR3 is TGTGCCAGCAGCGTGGGCCCCGCCTACGAGCAGTACTTC.